This T cell receptor (beta chain) derives from a study of response to subunit inactivated influenza vaccine. Study results and limitations: Few new T cells, the authors suggested, are recruited by each seasonal influenza vaccination.

This clonotype has more than one count but fewer than ten. No antigen is known for it. The CDR3 loop spans 14 amino acids. V gave up 4 bases and J gave up 0 bases, with 9 bases separating them. Germline lookup yields CDR1 SEHNR and CDR2 FQNEAQ (reference sequence). TCRdb reanalysed the RT-PCR reads using MiXCR and keeps one entry per CDR3 protein. The repertoire holds hundreds of thousands of distinct CDR3 sequences, with roughly 15% as singletons. The specimen was PBMCs from blood, collected 14 days before vaccination. The origin of this receptor is a man aged 45-65 years who received an inactivated influenza vaccine. The chain is built from TRBV7-9 and TRBJ1-1; a weak D match, TRBD1 (5 bases). The CDR3 sequence is CASSSDIMNTEAFF. CDR3 sequence (DNA): TGTGCCAGCAGCTCGGACATTATGAACACTGAAGCTTTCTTT.